Listed here is a single TCR beta chain. Its specificity is not known. Sequence at one end of the junction differs from germline and may be a read error. This CDR3 comprises 17 residues. Germline V gene sequence: CDR1 MNHEY, CDR2 SMNVEV (reference sequence). TCRdb ran MiXCR on the RT-PCR reads and lists one entry per CDR3 protein. The sample includes hundreds of thousands of distinct CDR3 sequences, 7.5% to 8.5% of them seen just once. The sample is drawn from a study of response to subunit inactivated influenza vaccine. The study's findings and limits: After each seasonal influenza vaccination, few new T cells are recruited, the authors suggested.

Sequencing was performed on PBMCs from blood, taken less than 25 months after vaccination. This rearrangement joins TRBV27 to TRBJ2-1; 8 positions agree with TRBD2. This sequence was found in a man in his fifties or sixties who received an inactivated influenza vaccine. The CDR3 coding sequence is TGTGCCAGCAGTTTATTCGGCGGGAGGCCCTCCTACAAAGAGCAGTTCTTC. Residues: CASSLFGGRPSYKEQFF.